This T cell receptor beta chain was sequenced in a study of graft-versus-host responses after intestinal transplantation (dated by TCRdb to the early 2020s). Some background on the complete study: Recipients received multivisceral, liver-intestinal, or isolated intestinal transplants. All recipients received anti-thymocyte globulin induction followed by maintenance tacrolimus and steroids for around three years. After intestinal transplantation, graft-versus-host and host-versus-graft alloreactive T cell clones in the graft, circulation and bone marrow were tracked using bulk TCR-beta CDR3 sequencing. Rather than going through the commercial service, samples from a few later patients were sequenced in-house on an Illumina MiSeq and processed with MiXCR. A peak of at least 4% donor T cells among recipient peripheral blood mononuclear cells was the definition used for donor T cell macrochimerism. To identify alloreactive clones, pre-transplant mixed lymphocyte reaction products were sequenced and then compared with unstimulated pre-transplant donor and recipient T cells. The cohort enrolled under 25 intestinal transplant recipients including one retransplant, and 3 patients lacking pretransplant specimens were excluded.

Blood samples were collected up to 4 times in the first month after transplant and then at least monthly when available. The library was generated by the immunoSEQ multiplex PCR assay. Adaptive Biotechnologies carried out high-throughput TCR-beta CDR3 sequencing of genomic DNA for most patients. As for the original processing: Adaptive's ImmunoSEQ software supplied the TCR sequencing data for around 19 patients, while MiXCR and VDJtools were used to process a few other patients. CDR3 nucleotide sequences shared between donor and recipient were removed because the origin of such sequences could not be assigned. Alloreactive clones required at least 2-fold expansion over unstimulated cells and minimum CFSE-low frequency of 0.002% (template counts) or 0.001% (read counts). A clone was considered mappable if detected in the sequenced pre-transplant spleen, lymph node, or MLR CFSE-low populations of the donor or recipient. The cumulative frequency of alloreactive clones was calculated as a percentage of all sequences, weighted by copy number. TCRdb's version of the immuneACCESS table is confined to in-frame rearrangements and falls short of the full clone set. An unresolved V gene accounts for under half of the shortfall where checked; the remainder is of unknown origin. Clone size and V and J calls were adopted from that table, with D and trimming inferred from the DNA. The table for this sample lists around 30,000 clones; 93% of them were counted only once. The biggest ten clones account for roughly 0.7% of the sample.

At the junction V is shortened by 5 bases and J by 0 bases, with 5 bases in between. Looking up the germline V gene (reference sequence) yields CDR1 PRHDT and CDR2 FYEKMQ. The CDR3 runs 12 residues from the cysteine to the phenylalanine. The retained sequence is limited to the CDR3, 36 bases, with the frame set at the first base. Study-level results and caveats: Peak levels of circulating GvH clones were associated with declines in HvG clones early after transplant. In the allografts of patients with donor T cell macrochimerism, GvH to HvG T cell clonal ratios were high. GvH clones turned up in recipient bone marrow, with some appearing earlier in ileal mucosa or blood, a pattern consistent with an intestinal mucosal origin. Conclusions were limited by the relatively low number and heterogeneity of intestinal transplant patients.

To note about this clone: It has no known antigen specificity. Base qualities were left out, and no much larger clone turns up one base away.

Sequencing was performed on PBMCs, taken approximately 69 days after intestinal transplant. The chain is made from TRBV13 and TRBJ2-7; no D gene is confidently identified. The sequence came from a human patient who received an intestinal transplant, so some T cells may come from the graft donor. The DNA sequence is as follows: TGTGCCAGCAGCGCAACCTCCTACGAGCAGTACTTC. This sequence encodes CASSATSYEQYF.